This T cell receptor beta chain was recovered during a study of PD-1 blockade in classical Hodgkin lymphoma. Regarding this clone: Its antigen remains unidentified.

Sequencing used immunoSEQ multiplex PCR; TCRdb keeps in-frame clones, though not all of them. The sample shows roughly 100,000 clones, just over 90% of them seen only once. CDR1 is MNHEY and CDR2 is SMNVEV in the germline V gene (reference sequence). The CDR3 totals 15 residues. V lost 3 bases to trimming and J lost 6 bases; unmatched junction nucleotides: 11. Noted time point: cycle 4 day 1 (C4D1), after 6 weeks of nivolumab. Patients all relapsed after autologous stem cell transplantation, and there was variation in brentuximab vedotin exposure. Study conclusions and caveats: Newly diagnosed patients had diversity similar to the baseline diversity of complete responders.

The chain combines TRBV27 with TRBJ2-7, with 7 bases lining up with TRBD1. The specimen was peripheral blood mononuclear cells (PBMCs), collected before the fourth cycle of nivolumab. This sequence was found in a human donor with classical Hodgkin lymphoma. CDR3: CASSFLGQSLPEQYF. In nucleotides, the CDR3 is TGTGCCAGCAGTTTCTTGGGACAGAGTTTACCCGAGCAGTACTTC.